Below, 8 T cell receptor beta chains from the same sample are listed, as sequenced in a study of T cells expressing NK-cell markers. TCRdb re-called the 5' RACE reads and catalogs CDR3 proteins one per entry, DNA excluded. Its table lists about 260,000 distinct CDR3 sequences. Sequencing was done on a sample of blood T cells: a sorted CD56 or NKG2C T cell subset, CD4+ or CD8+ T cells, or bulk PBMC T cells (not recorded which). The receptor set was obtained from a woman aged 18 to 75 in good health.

CDR3 region: CRGQGTLIHEQFF. The gene calls are TRBV20-1 and TRBJ2-1; TCRdb calls TRBD1, which cannot be checked without DNA. The CDR3 contains 13 residues. The germline V gene has CDR1 DFQATT and CDR2 SNEGSKA (reference sequence).

This CDR3 is CASSETGTSVDEQFF. The chain carries TRBV5-1 and TRBJ2-1; TCRdb's D call, TRBD2, is unchecked because there is no DNA. This CDR3 is 15 amino acids long. The germline V gene has CDR1 SGHRS and CDR2 YFSETQ.

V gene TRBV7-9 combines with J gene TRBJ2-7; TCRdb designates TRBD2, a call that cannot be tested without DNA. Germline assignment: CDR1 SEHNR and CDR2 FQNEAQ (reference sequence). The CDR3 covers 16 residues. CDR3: CASSHPRTSEAYEQYF.

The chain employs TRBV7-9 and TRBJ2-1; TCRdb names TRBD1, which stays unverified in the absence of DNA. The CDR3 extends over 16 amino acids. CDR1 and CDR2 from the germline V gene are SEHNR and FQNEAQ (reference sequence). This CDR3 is CASISPGDWGSNEQFF.

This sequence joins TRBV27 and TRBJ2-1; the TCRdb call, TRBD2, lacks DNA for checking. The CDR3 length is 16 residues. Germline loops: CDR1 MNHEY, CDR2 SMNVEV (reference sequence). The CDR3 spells CASSLLAGYSYNEQFF.

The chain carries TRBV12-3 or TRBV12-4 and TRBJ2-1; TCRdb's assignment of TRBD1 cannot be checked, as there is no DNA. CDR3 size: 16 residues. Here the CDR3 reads CASSQAWRGLLNEQFF.

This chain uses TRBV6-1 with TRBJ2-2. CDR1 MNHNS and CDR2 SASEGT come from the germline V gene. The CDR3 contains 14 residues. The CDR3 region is CASLPRWNTGELFF.

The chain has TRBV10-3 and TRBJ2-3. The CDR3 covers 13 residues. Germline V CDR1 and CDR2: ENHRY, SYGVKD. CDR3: CAISEPNTDTQYF.